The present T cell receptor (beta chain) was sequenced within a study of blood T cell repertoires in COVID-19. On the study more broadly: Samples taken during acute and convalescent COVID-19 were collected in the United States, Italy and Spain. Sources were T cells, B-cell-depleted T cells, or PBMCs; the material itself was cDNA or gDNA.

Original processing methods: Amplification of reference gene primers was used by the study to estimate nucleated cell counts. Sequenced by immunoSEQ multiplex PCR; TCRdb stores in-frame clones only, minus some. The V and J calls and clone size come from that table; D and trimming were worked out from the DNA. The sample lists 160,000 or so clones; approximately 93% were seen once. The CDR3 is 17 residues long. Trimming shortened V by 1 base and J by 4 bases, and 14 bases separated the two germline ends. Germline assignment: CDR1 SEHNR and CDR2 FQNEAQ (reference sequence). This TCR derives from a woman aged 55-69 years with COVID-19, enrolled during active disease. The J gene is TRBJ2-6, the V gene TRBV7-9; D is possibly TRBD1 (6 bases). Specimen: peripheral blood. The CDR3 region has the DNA TGTGCCAGCAGCTTAGGTTCTACAGGGTCCGGGGCCAACGTCCTGACTTTC. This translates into CASSLGSTGSGANVLTF. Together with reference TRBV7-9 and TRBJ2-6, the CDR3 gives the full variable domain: DTGVSQNPRHKITKRGQNVTFRCDPISEHNRLYWYRQTLGQGPEFLTYFQNEAQLEKSRLLSDRFSAERPKGSFSTLEIQRTEQGDSAMYLCASSLGSTGSGANVLTFGAGSRLTVL.